The clone carrying this T cell receptor beta chain was detected many times. The germline V gene encodes CDR1 LGHDT and CDR2 YNNKEL (reference sequence). The CDR3 has 13 amino acids. V was trimmed by 4 bases and J by 6 bases, leaving 10 bases between them. As for time point: after trial treatment. Treatment reported: LDRT plus nivolumab, ipilimumab, low-dose cyclophosphamide and aspirin (RACIN trial). This record belongs to a study of low-dose radiotherapy and immunotherapy resistance in tumors. At the level of the study: Cyclophosphamide infusions of 200 mg/m2 came every two weeks, one day before radiation-immunotherapy.

TRAV- and TRBV-specific primers were used for first-strand cDNA, which covered alpha and beta chains. A roughly 19-cycle PCR with a constant-region primer and V-primer adapter amplified TCRs. After the mRNA was isolated, it was amplified using in vitro transcription. TCRdb fed the reads into MiXCR, producing one record per CDR3 protein. The sample lists around 58,000 distinct CDR3 sequences, about 25% occurring once. The TCR sequence derives from a male donor with prostate cancer. V and J are TRBV3-1 and TRBJ2-1; D might be TRBD1 (6 bases). Sequencing used PBMCs, obtained after low-dose radiotherapy plus immunotherapy. CDR3 residues: CASSLQGINEQFF. The DNA for the CDR3 is TGTGCCAGCAGCCTCCAGGGGATCAATGAGCAGTTCTTC.